A single sample gave rise to the 24 T cell receptor beta chains below, sequenced in a study of patients and donors after allogeneic stem cell transplantation. One entry per CDR3 protein, called by TCRdb with MiXCR from the RT-PCR reads. The sample holds roughly 880,000 distinct CDR3 sequences, approximately 18% seen once. The material sequenced was blood, either unsorted or a sorted T cell fraction (not recorded which). All receptors derive from a human donor who was either an allogeneic HSCT recipient or a stem cell or donor lymphocyte infusion donor (not recorded which). It is not recorded whose cells these are; they may come from a transplant donor.

V gene TRBV6-1 combines with J gene TRBJ2-1; TRBD2 agrees at 9 bases. Losses at the gene ends were 4 bases for V and 0 bases for J; bases not matched to a gene: 16. The CDR3 length is 20 residues. The germline gives CDR1 MNHNS, CDR2 SASEGT. CDR3 DNA sequence: TGTGCCAGCAGTGTGATAAGGCTAGCGGGGATCGAAAGCTCCTACAATGAGCAGTTCTTC. This sequence encodes CASSVIRLAGIESSYNEQFF.

V is TRBV4-2 and J is TRBJ2-5; D not resolved. The germline V gene has CDR1 LGHNA and CDR2 YNFKEQ. CDR3 size: 15 residues. V was pared by 4 bases and J by 1 base, with 13 bases between. CDR3: CASSRNNRVQETQYF. The CDR3 DNA reads TGTGCCAGCAGCCGAAATAATAGGGTCCAAGAGACCCAGTACTTC.

The gene calls are TRBV7-8 and TRBJ2-1; 8 bases align to TRBD1. V lost 5 bases, J lost 9 bases, and 3 bases stayed unmatched. This CDR3 is 12 amino acids long. CDR1 and CDR2 (germline): SGHVS, FQNEAQ. CDR3 protein: CASSMTGVEQFF. The CDR3 coding sequence is TGTGCCAGCAGCATGACAGGGGTTGAGCAGTTCTTC.

The chain employs TRBV5-6 and TRBJ2-3; TRBD1 is a possible D gene (7 bases). The V end was cut by 2 bases, the J end by 2 bases, with 18 bases between. The CDR3 consists of 17 residues. Germline-derived CDR1 and CDR2 are SGHDT and YYEEEE. CDR3 coding DNA: TGTGCCAGCAGCTTCCCAGGCTTCAGGGGGGCCACAGATACGCAGTATTTT. Translated, it gives CASSFPGFRGATDTQYF. The entire variable domain, with the rest obtained from reference TRBV5-6 and TRBJ2-3, is as follows: DAGVTQSPTHLIKTRGQQVTLRCSPKSGHDTVSWYQQALGQGPQFIFQYYEEEERQRGNFPDRFSGHQFPNYSSELNVNALLLGDSALYLCASSFPGFRGATDTQYFGPGTRLTVL.

The J gene is TRBJ2-3, the V gene TRBV7-3, with D perhaps being TRBD1 or TRBD2 (5 bases each). Germline V gene sequence: CDR1 SGHTA, CDR2 FQGTGA. CDR3 length: 14 amino acids. V dropped 1 base and J dropped 4 bases, with 9 bases sitting between them. CDR3 sequence (DNA): TGTGCCAGCAGCTTAAATCGGGGCGCAGATACGCAGTATTTT. Translating gives CASSLNRGADTQYF.

This chain uses TRBV7-9 with TRBJ2-1; D gene unclear. The CDR3 length is 13 residues. The V end lost 2 bases, the J end lost 10 bases, and 12 bases lay between the germline ends. Germline V lookup: CDR1 SEHNR, CDR2 FQNEAQ (reference sequence). CDR3: CASSLPLIYEQFF. CDR3 DNA sequence: TGTGCCAGCAGCTTACCACTGATTTACGAGCAGTTCTTC.

In this sample, this clonotype turned up many times. The genes are TRBV6-5 and TRBJ2-5; no reliable D call. There are 15 residues in the CDR3. V lost 0 bases to trimming and J lost 2 bases, with 10 bases between them. The germline gives CDR1 MNHEY, CDR2 SVGAGI. The CDR3 sequence is CASSYSARLQETQYF. In DNA, the CDR3 is TGTGCCAGCAGTTACTCGGCCCGTTTACAAGAGACCCAGTACTTC.

The chain recombines TRBV6-1 with TRBJ1-1, with D tentatively TRBD1 (5 bases). This CDR3 is 16 amino acids long. The V gene's germline CDR1 is MNHNS and CDR2 SASEGT. V lost 6 bases and J lost 4, with 21 bases in between. CDR3 nucleotides: TGTGCCAGCAGGAGGGGTGGTCGGGCCGAAAGCACTGAAGCTTTCTTT. It yields the protein CASRRGGRAESTEAFF.

The CDR3 protein is CASSPGQAIYGYTF. As DNA, the CDR3 is TGCGCCAGCAGCCCGGGACAGGCGATCTATGGCTACACCTTC. The chain couples TRBV5-1 to TRBJ1-2; 8 bases are shared with TRBD1. Trimming cost V 4 bases and J 4 bases; bases outside gene matches: 6. CDR1 is SGHRS and CDR2 is YFSETQ in the germline V gene. The CDR3 contains 14 residues.

This chain connects TRBV12-3 or TRBV12-4 to TRBJ1-1; the match to TRBD1 covers 9 bases. J gave up 5 bases and V 7 bases, and 11 bases lay outside the gene matches. The CDR3 is made up of 15 amino acids. The CDR3 loop is CASIFTGGLETEAFF. The CDR3 DNA reads as TGTGCCAGCATTTTTACAGGGGGCTTGGAGACTGAAGCTTTCTTT.

The chain combines TRBV4-2 with TRBJ1-6; perhaps TRBD1 as D (5 bases). Looked up from germline, CDR1 is LGHNA and CDR2 is YNFKEQ. This CDR3 comprises 12 residues. V was pared by 0 bases and J by 15 bases, with 9 bases between. For the CDR3, the DNA is TGTGCCAGCAGCCAAGAGGGGGGTCTCCTCCACTTT. It translates to CASSQEGGLLHF.

This clonotype was found a few times. V usage is TRBV24-1 and J usage is TRBJ2-3; D is unclear. Germline CDR1 is KGHDR and CDR2 is SFDVKD. The V end lost 3 bases, the J end lost 6 bases, and 3 bases lay between the germline ends. The length of the CDR3 is 11 residues. CDR3 region: CATSDRDTQYF. The CDR3 DNA reads as TGTGCCACCAGTGATCGGGATACGCAGTATTTT.

CDR3 coding DNA: TGTGCCTGGAGTGTGGGAGGGGGCTACGAGCAGTACTTC. Protein product: CAWSVGGGYEQYF. The V and J genes are TRBV30 and TRBJ2-7, with D tentatively TRBD2 (7 bases). Looked up from germline, CDR1 is GTSNPN and CDR2 is SVGIG (reference sequence). CDR3 length equals 13 residues. V was shortened by 0 bases and J by 3 bases, with 9 bases between the two germline ends.

In this sample, this clonotype turned up a few times. The V and J genes are TRBV13 and TRBJ2-7; 8 bases align to TRBD1. Germline V gene data show CDR1 as PRHDT and CDR2 as FYEKMQ (reference sequence). This CDR3 is 15 amino acids long. Trimming took 5 bases from V and 2 from J; bases not matched to a gene: 8. The CDR3 DNA sequence: TGTGCCAGCAGCAGACGGGACAGGAGAACCTACGAGCAGTACTTC. Translated: CASSRRDRRTYEQYF.

The chain joins TRBV27 to TRBJ2-7; D remains unclear. V lost 5 bases and J lost 2, with 22 bases in between. The V gene's germline CDR1 is MNHEY and CDR2 SMNVEV (reference sequence). The CDR3 length is 17 residues. The CDR3 spells CASSPSTHSSTPYEQYF. The CDR3 nucleotides read TGTGCCAGCAGTCCCTCGACCCACAGTTCAACACCCTACGAGCAGTACTTC.

The V call is TRBV5-5, the J call TRBJ2-3, with 7 nucleotides matching TRBD1. V shed 1 base and J 1 base; nucleotides not matched to a gene: 6. Germline-derived CDR1 and CDR2 are SGHKS and YYEKEE (reference sequence). This CDR3 has 16 residues. CDR3 loop: CASSLLGQTRTDTQYF. CDR3 DNA: TGTGCCAGCAGCTTGTTGGGACAGACCCGCACAGATACGCAGTATTTT.

The chain carries TRBV4-1 and TRBJ1-2, with TRBD1 as a possible D gene (5 bases). The CDR3 is 13 amino acids. The germline V gene encodes CDR1 MGHRA and CDR2 YSYEKL. V dropped 0 bases and J dropped 11 bases, with 13 bases sitting between them. CDR3 amino acids: CASSQDYPGQYTF. The CDR3 nucleotides read TGCGCCAGCAGCCAAGATTACCCAGGGCAATACACCTTC.

V is TRBV10-3 and J is TRBJ1-3, with unresolved D. Germline V lookup: CDR1 ENHRY, CDR2 SYGVKD. V lost 3 bases and J lost 0, with 6 bases in between. The CDR3 has 14 amino acids. CDR3: CAISDGHSGNTIYF. Here the CDR3 DNA reads TGTGCCATCAGTGACGGGCACTCTGGAAACACCATATATTTT.

The sample holds a few counts of this clonotype. The V call is TRBV7-6, the J call TRBJ2-3; 10 positions agree with TRBD2. Germline V gene lookup returns CDR1 SGHVS and CDR2 FNYEAQ. J was trimmed by 5 bases and V by 1 base; bases with no gene match: 3. CDR3 length equals 15 residues. The CDR3 here is CASSLEASGGDTQYF. In nucleotides, the CDR3 is TGTGCCAGCAGCTTAGAGGCTAGCGGGGGAGATACGCAGTATTTT.

In this sample, this clonotype turned up many times. A junction boundary mismatches the germline segment, possibly from a read error. The V gene is TRBV7-9, the J gene TRBJ2-5; D remains unclear. Germline V gene data show CDR1 as SEHNR and CDR2 as FQNEAQ (reference sequence). The CDR3 contains 12 residues. This CDR3 is CASSLVQETQYF. The CDR3, as DNA: TGCGCCAGCAGCTTGGTCCAAGAGACCCAGTACTTC.

The chain is built from TRBV5-1 and TRBJ2-2; 8 nucleotides agree with TRBD1. Germline V lookup: CDR1 SGHRS, CDR2 YFSETQ. V trimming: 4 bases; J trimming: 3 bases; junction bases outside the gene matches: 5. The CDR3 has 15 amino acids. CDR3: CASSVGTGYTGELFF. CDR3 DNA: TGCGCCAGCAGCGTTGGGACAGGTTACACCGGGGAGCTGTTTTTT.

The chain links TRBV10-3 to TRBJ1-2; D not resolved. Germline V gene sequence: CDR1 ENHRY, CDR2 SYGVKD. The V end was cut by 8 bases, the J end by 4 bases, with 8 bases between. This CDR3 has 11 residues. The CDR3 protein is CAIGEPYGYTF. The CDR3 DNA reads as TGTGCCATCGGGGAGCCCTATGGCTACACCTTC.

Many counts were recorded for this clonotype. V is TRBV11-2 and J is TRBJ1-3; D gene ambiguous. There are 16 residues in the CDR3. Germline CDR1 reads SGHAT; CDR2 reads FQNNGV. V was pared by 2 bases and J by 4 bases, with 15 bases between. Written as DNA, the CDR3 is TGTGCCAGCAGCTTATCACTTTCGGGCTCCGGAAACACCATATATTTT. This gives the protein CASSLSLSGSGNTIYF.

This clonotype has more than one count but fewer than ten. The chain uses TRBV6-4 and TRBJ2-5, with D perhaps given as TRBD1 or TRBD2 (5 bases each). The CDR3 covers 17 residues. CDR1 is MRHNA and CDR2 is SNTAGT in the germline V gene. V shed 0 bases and J shed 5 bases, with 19 bases lying between them. The CDR3 reads CASSDSFGGNRDETQYF. The DNA of the CDR3 is TGTGCCAGCAGTGACTCTTTTGGGGGAAATCGTGATGAGACCCAGTACTTC.